This T cell receptor beta chain was obtained from a study of T-cell reconstitution after alpha-beta-depleted transplantation in children. TCRbeta library construction was performed incorporating unique molecular identifiers. MiXCR, applied by TCRdb to the PCR reads, yields one record per CDR3 protein. Of over 450,000 distinct CDR3 sequences listed, under 12% were seen once; the top ten hold roughly 2%. Germline V gives CDR1 SGHTA, CDR2 FQGNSA. The CDR3 has 17 residues. Unmatched junction bases numbered 12, after V lost 2 bases and J lost 5 bases. Concerning this clonotype itself: The antigen is undetermined.

Study results and limitations: For some patients, TCRbeta diversity was high at day 60 because of recipient T cells and thymic progenitors that survived. Roughly two months post-transplant, alpha-beta T cells reportedly originated from several hundred graft clones that had expanded. T-cell numbers and diversity, one year after transplant, stemmed largely from T cells that were newly produced.

Sequences were derived from PBMCs, sampled before TCRalphabeta/CD19-depleted stem cell transplant. This receptor was obtained from a child aged 2 to 10 with inherited bone marrow failure, due to receive a stem cell transplant. The chain is built from TRBV7-2 and TRBJ2-5, with 9 nucleotides matching TRBD2. This CDR3 reads CASSLSVGGRALETQYF. As DNA, the CDR3 is TGTGCCAGCAGCTTATCGGTCGGCGGGAGGGCGTTGGAGACCCAGTACTTC.